This TCR beta chain was obtained from a study of T cell responses to AZD1222 COVID-19 vaccine. Study overall: Second doses that came at about 4 or about 12 weeks were put together.

Study-wide points: Donor demographics were predominantly white British with a female majority; clonal diversity may be underestimated. Close to half of spike-specific TCRs reportedly recognize unmutated variant regions. Increases in Spike-specific TCR breadth and depth were seen after two AZD1222 doses.

The germline V gene encodes CDR1 LGHDT and CDR2 YNNKEL (reference sequence). The CDR3 is made up of 16 amino acids. The junction had 9 bases not matched to a gene; V was cut back by 5 bases and J by 3 bases. Comments on this clone: Its antigen is not identified. Other DNA sequences in the same sample also yield this CDR3.

Libraries were prepared by immunoSEQ multiplex PCR; TCRdb keeps only in-frame clonotypes and omits some of them. This sample has 120,000 to 150,000 clones, with just over 85% found just once. The origin of this receptor is an adult in good health. The rearrangement joins TRBV3-1 (or the pseudogene TRBV3-2) to TRBJ2-1; 8 nucleotides line up with TRBD2. This specimen consisted of peripheral blood, obtained on day 0 of AZD1222 vaccination. CDR3 DNA: TGTGCCAGCAGCTCCCTCACTAGCGGACTCTACAATGAGCAGTTCTTC. Protein product: CASSSLTSGLYNEQFF.